Following are 13 T cell receptor beta chains from one sample sequenced in a study of blood T cell repertoires in COVID-19. Sequencing was performed with immunoSEQ multiplex PCR; in TCRdb, only in-frame clones are kept and a portion is missing. The profile covers 200,000 to 250,000 clones, with under 90% appearing a single time and 1.8% taken by the ten largest. The sample taken for sequencing was PBMCs or T cells enriched from blood (not recorded which). These TCRs come from a man aged 55 to 70 who had recovered from COVID-19.

The chain carries TRBV5-1 and TRBJ2-5; 7 bases are a match to TRBD1. This CDR3 has 14 residues. CDR1 and CDR2 (germline): SGHRS, YFSETQ. Trimming removed 0 bases from V and 4 bases from J; junction bases left unmatched: 3. The CDR3 loop is CASSLAQGRETQYF. The CDR3 DNA sequence: TGCGCCAGCAGCTTGGCACAGGGGCGAGAGACCCAGTACTTC. The entire variable domain, with the rest obtained from reference TRBV5-1 and TRBJ2-5, is as follows: KAGVTQTPRYLIKTRGQQVTLSCSPISGHRSVSWYQQTPGQGLQFLFEYFSETQRNKGNFPGRFSGRQFSNSRSEMNVSTLELGDSALYLCASSLAQGRETQYFGPGTRLLVL.

This clone was detected only once. This chain connects TRBV5-5 to TRBJ2-5; 9 nucleotides agree with TRBD1. This CDR3 contains 14 residues. The junction had 3 bases not matched to a gene; V was cut back by 4 bases and J by 2 bases. Per germline, CDR1 SGHKS and CDR2 YYEKEE (reference sequence). This chain's CDR3 is CASSQGQGQETQYF. The CDR3, as DNA: TGTGCCAGCAGCCAAGGACAGGGGCAAGAGACCCAGTACTTC.

The V call is TRBV19, the J call TRBJ1-2; TRBD1 is a possible D gene (6 bases). Looked up from germline, CDR1 is LNHDA and CDR2 is SQIVND (reference sequence). The CDR3 contains 14 residues. With 5 bases removed from V and 3 bases from J, the gap between germline ends came to 13 bases. DNA of the CDR3: TGTGCCAGTAGTGCCGGACAGACTTACTATGGCTACACCTTC. It specifies CASSAGQTYYGYTF.

J is TRBJ2-3 and V is TRBV7-9; D gene unclear. Germline assignment: CDR1 SEHNR and CDR2 FQNEAQ (reference sequence). V was pared by 1 base and J by 0 bases, with 8 bases between. This CDR3 comprises 15 residues. The DNA for the CDR3 is TGTGCCAGCAGCTTAGAGCTACCTAGCACAGATACGCAGTATTTT. It yields the protein CASSLELPSTDTQYF.

The chain joins TRBV5-1 to TRBJ2-6; a weak D match, TRBD2 (5 bases). The ends were cut back, 2 bases at V and 3 bases at J, with 12 bases in the middle. There are 16 residues in the CDR3. CDR1 is SGHRS and CDR2 is YFSETQ in the germline V gene. The CDR3 DNA sequence: TGCGCCAGCAGCTTAGAGGGTGGCGGTGGGGCCAACGTCCTGACTTTC. Its protein is CASSLEGGGGANVLTF.

This clone was detected ten times or more. The chain has TRBV19 and TRBJ1-5; D gene unclear. With 5 bases removed from V and 3 bases from J, the gap between germline ends came to 11 bases. This CDR3 contains 14 residues. From germline, CDR1 is LNHDA and CDR2 SQIVND (reference sequence). This CDR3 is CASSQVEVNQPQHF. CDR3 DNA: TGTGCCAGTAGTCAGGTGGAGGTCAATCAGCCCCAGCATTTT. Filled out from reference TRBV19 and TRBJ1-5, the complete variable domain reads DGGITQSPKYLFRKEGQNVTLSCEQNLNHDAMYWYRQDPGQGLRLIYYSQIVNDFQKGDIAEGYSVSREKKESFPLTVTSAQKNPTAFYLCASSQVEVNQPQHFGDGTRLSIL.

The rearrangement joins TRBV30 to TRBJ1-6; 7 nucleotides agree with TRBD1. The junction had 2 bases not matched to a gene; V was cut back by 0 bases and J by 6 bases. The CDR3 sequence is 14 residues long. Germline-derived CDR1 and CDR2 are GTSNPN and SVGIG (reference sequence). The CDR3: CAWSVGTANSPLHF. In DNA form, the CDR3 reads TGTGCCTGGAGTGTGGGGACAGCTAATTCACCCCTCCACTTT.

This chain joins TRBV7-9 and TRBJ1-5; unclear D gene. Trimming left V 5 bases short and J 7 bases short, with 12 bases between. The germline gives CDR1 SEHNR, CDR2 FQNEAQ (reference sequence). The CDR3 is made up of 13 amino acids. CDR3 bases: TGTGCCAGCAGCCTCCATGCGGAGCAGCCCCAGCATTTT. Translating gives CASSLHAEQPQHF.

V gene TRBV27 combines with J gene TRBJ2-5, with a possible D match to TRBD2 (5 bases). The CDR3 runs to 15 residues. Per the germline V gene, CDR1 is MNHEY and CDR2 is SMNVEV (reference sequence). Trimming stripped 6 bases from V and 0 bases from J, with 14 bases between. CDR3 protein: CASRRGRTYQETQYF. The CDR3 DNA sequence: TGTGCCAGCAGGCGAGGGCGGACGTACCAAGAGACCCAGTACTTC.

The chain is built from TRBV13 and TRBJ1-4, with D tentatively TRBD1 (5 bases). The CDR3 extends over 16 amino acids. Germline-derived CDR1 and CDR2 are PRHDT and FYEKMQ (reference sequence). Trimming removed 3 bases from V and 7 bases from J, with 18 bases in between. CDR3 bases: TGTGCCAGCAGCTTTAAATGGGGGGAACGGGGTGAAAAACTGTTTTTT. Protein: CASSFKWGERGEKLFF. The full variable domain, its missing parts supplied by reference TRBV13 and TRBJ1-4, is AAGVIQSPRHLIKEKRETATLKCYPIPRHDTVYWYQQGPGQDPQFLISFYEKMQSDKGSIPDRFSAQQFSDYHSELNMSSLELGDSALYFCASSFKWGERGEKLFFGSGTQLSVL.

The rearrangement uses TRBV5-4 and TRBJ1-4, with 8 bases matching TRBD1. With 1 base clipped from V and 5 bases from J, the junction kept 10 bases outside the gene matches. This CDR3 is 17 amino acids long. Germline V CDR1 and CDR2: SGHNT, YYREEE (reference sequence). CDR3 protein: CASSLRDRGRGNEKLFF. The CDR3 DNA reads TGTGCCAGCAGCTTGCGCGACAGGGGCCGAGGGAATGAAAAACTGTTTTTT.

This clone was observed a handful of times. Other DNA sequences in the same sample also yield this CDR3. This chain links TRBV5-1 with TRBJ1-1; D gene unclear. The CDR3 is 14 residues long. V lost 0 bases, J lost 0 bases, and 6 bases lay in between. Germline values: CDR1 SGHRS, CDR2 YFSETQ. The CDR3 DNA follows: TGCGCCAGCAGCTTGGGTCAGGTGAACACTGAAGCTTTCTTT. Its translation: CASSLGQVNTEAFF.

The rearrangement joins TRBV25-1 to TRBJ2-2, with D perhaps matching TRBD2 (7 bases). V gave up 2 bases and J gave up 2 bases, with 15 bases separating them. The germline CDR1 and CDR2 sequences are MGHDK and SYGVNS. The CDR3 covers 17 residues. The CDR3 protein is CASSETAGDKNTGELFF. CDR3 nucleotide sequence: TGTGCCAGCAGTGAAACCGCGGGGGACAAAAACACCGGGGAGCTGTTTTTT.